This T cell receptor (beta chain) was found in a study of blood T cell repertoires in COVID-19. Study in general: The United States, Italy and Spain were the sources of the acute and convalescent COVID-19 samples.

Profiled with immunoSEQ multiplex PCR; TCRdb holds only in-frame clones, not every one. The data show 30,000 to 40,000 clones, approximately 91% seen once. This CDR3 has 15 residues. V lost 3 bases to trimming and J lost 2 bases, with 16 bases between them. Germline V gene data show CDR1 as DFQATT and CDR2 as SNEGSKA (reference sequence). What was sequenced was peripheral blood. The clonotype was recovered from a woman aged 25 to 45 in a cohort sampled during active COVID-19. The chain carries TRBV20-1 and TRBJ1-2; TRBD1 is a possible D gene (5 bases). The DNA of the CDR3 is TGCAGTGCTAGTGGATCCCAGGGTTCCAACTATGGCTACACCTTC. This codes for CSASGSQGSNYGYTF.